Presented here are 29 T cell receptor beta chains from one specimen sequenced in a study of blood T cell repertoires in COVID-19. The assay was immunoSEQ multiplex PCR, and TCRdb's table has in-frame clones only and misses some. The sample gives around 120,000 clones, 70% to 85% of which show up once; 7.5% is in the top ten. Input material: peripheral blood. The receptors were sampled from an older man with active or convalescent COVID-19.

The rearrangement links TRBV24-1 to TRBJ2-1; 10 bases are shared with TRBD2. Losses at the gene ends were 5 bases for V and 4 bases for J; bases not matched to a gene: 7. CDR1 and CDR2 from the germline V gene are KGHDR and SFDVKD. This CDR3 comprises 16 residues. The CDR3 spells CATSGQTSGLYNEQFF. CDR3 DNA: TGTGCCACCAGTGGCCAGACTAGCGGGCTTTACAATGAGCAGTTCTTC.

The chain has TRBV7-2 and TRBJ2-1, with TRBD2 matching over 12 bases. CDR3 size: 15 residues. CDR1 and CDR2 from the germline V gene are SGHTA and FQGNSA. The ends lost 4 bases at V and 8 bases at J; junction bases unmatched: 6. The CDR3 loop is CASSSLAGGLYEQFF. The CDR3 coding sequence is TGTGCCAGCAGCTCCCTAGCGGGGGGGCTCTATGAGCAGTTCTTC.

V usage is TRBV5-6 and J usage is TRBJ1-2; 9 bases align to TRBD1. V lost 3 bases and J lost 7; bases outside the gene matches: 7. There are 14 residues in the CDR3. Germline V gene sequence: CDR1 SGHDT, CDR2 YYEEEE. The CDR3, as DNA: TGTGCCAGCAGCTCCAGACAGGGGGAAGGTGGCTACACCTTC. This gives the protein CASSSRQGEGGYTF.

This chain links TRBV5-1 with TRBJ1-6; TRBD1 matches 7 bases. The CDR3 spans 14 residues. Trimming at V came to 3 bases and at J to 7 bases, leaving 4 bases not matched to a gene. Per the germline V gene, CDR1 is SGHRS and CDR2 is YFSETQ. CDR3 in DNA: TGCGCCAGCAGCTATGACAGGGTAAATTCACCCCTCCACTTT. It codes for CASSYDRVNSPLHF. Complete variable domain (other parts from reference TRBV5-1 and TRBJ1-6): KAGVTQTPRYLIKTRGQQVTLSCSPISGHRSVSWYQQTPGQGLQFLFEYFSETQRNKGNFPGRFSGRQFSNSRSEMNVSTLELGDSALYLCASSYDRVNSPLHFGNGTRLTVT.

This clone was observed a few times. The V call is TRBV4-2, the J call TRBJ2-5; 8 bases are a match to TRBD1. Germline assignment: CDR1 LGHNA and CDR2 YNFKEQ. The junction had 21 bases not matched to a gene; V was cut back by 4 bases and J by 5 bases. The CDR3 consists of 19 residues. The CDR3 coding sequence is TGTGCCAGCAGCCCCTTAGACGGTGGCACGGGGACAGGCGGGGAGACCCAGTACTTC. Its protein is CASSPLDGGTGTGGETQYF.

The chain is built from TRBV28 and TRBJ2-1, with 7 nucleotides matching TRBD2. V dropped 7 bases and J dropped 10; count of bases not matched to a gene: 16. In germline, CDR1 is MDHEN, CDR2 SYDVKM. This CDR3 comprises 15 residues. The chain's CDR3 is CASTIHHGGGWEQFF. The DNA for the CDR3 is TGTGCCAGCACTATTCACCATGGGGGGGGATGGGAGCAGTTCTTC. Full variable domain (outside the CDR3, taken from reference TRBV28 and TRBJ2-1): DVKVTQSSRYLVKRTGEKVFLECVQDMDHENMFWYRQDPGLGLRLIYFSYDVKMKEKGDIPEGYSVSREKKERFSLILESASTNQTSMYLCASTIHHGGGWEQFFGPGTRLTVL.

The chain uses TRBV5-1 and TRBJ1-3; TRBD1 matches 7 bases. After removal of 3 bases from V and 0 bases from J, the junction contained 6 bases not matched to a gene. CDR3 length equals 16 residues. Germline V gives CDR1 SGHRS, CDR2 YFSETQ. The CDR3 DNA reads TGCGCCAGCAGCTCCGGGACAGAGTTCTCTGGAAACACCATATATTTT. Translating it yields CASSSGTEFSGNTIYF.

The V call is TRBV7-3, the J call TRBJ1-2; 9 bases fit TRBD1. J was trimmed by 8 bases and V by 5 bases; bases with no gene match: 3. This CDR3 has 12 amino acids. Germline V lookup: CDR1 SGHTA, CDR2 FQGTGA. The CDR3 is CASSPGQGGYTF. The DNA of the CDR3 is TGTGCCAGCAGCCCAGGACAGGGGGGCTACACCTTC.

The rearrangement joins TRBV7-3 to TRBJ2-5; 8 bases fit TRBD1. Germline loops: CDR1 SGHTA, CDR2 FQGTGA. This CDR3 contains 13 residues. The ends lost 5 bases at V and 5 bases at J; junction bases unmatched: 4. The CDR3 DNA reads TGTGCCAGCAGCCGGACAGGGAGCGAGACCCAGTACTTC. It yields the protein CASSRTGSETQYF.

The chain's CDR3 is CASSPGTVNSPLHF. In DNA form, the CDR3 reads TGTGCCAGCAGTCCCGGGACAGTGAATTCACCCCTCCACTTT. The chain recombines TRBV6-6 with TRBJ1-6; 7 positions agree with TRBD1. Germline V lookup: CDR1 MNHNY, CDR2 SVGAGI (reference sequence). J was trimmed by 7 bases and V by 5 bases; bases with no gene match: 5. The CDR3 totals 14 residues.

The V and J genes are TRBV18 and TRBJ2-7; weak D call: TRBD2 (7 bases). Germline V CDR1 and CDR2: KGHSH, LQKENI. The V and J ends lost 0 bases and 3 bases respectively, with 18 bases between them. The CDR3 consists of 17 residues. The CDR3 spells CASSPPKGRGGGYEQYF. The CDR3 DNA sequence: TGTGCCAGCTCACCACCGAAAGGAAGAGGGGGGGGCTACGAGCAGTACTTC.

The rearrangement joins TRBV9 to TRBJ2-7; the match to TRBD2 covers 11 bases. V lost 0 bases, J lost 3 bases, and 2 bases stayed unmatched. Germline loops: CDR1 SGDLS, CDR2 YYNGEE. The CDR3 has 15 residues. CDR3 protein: CASSVAGTSGYEQYF. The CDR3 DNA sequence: TGTGCCAGCAGCGTAGCCGGGACTAGCGGCTACGAGCAGTACTTC.

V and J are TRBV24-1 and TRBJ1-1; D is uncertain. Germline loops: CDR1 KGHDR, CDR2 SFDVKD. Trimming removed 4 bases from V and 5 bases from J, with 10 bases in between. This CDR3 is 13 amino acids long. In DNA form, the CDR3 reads TGTGCCACCAGTGAGGCCCGGGGTACTGAAGCTTTCTTT. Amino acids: CATSEARGTEAFF.

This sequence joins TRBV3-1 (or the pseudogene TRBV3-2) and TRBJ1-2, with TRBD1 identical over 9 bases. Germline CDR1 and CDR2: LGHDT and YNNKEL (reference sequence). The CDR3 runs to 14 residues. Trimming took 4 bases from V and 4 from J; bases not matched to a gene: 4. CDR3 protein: CASSLGQGSYGYTF. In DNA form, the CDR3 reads TGTGCCAGCAGCCTGGGACAGGGAAGCTATGGCTACACCTTC.

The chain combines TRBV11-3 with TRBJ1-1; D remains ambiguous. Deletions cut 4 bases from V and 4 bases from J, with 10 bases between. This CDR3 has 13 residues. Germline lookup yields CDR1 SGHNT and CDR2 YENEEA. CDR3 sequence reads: CASSSGRGTEAFF. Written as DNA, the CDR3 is TGTGCCAGCAGCTCAGGTCGTGGCACTGAAGCTTTCTTT.

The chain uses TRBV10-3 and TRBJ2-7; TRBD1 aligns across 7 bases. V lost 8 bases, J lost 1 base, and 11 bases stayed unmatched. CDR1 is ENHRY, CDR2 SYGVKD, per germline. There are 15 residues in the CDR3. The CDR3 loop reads CAIRDEGAVSYEQYF. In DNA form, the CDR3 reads TGTGCCATCCGGGATGAGGGGGCAGTTTCCTACGAGCAGTACTTC.

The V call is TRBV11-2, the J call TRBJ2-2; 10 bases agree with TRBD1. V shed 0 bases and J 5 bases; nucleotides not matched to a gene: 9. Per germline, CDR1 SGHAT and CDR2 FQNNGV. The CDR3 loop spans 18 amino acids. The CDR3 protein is CASSLDGWGQGPTGELFF. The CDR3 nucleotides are TGTGCCAGCAGCTTAGATGGTTGGGGACAGGGGCCTACCGGGGAGCTGTTTTTT.

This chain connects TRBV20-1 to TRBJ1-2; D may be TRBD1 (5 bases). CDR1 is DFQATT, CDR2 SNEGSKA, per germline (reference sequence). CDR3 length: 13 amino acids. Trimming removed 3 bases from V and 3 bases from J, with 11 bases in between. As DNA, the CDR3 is TGCAGTGCTAGTTCGGGGGAGCACTATGGCTACACCTTC. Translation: CSASSGEHYGYTF.

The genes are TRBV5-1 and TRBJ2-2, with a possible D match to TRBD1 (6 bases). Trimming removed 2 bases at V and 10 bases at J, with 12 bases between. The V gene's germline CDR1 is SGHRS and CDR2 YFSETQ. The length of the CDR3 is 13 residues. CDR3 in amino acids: CASSFSGVAELFF. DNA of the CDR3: TGCGCCAGCAGCTTTTCAGGGGTGGCGGAGCTGTTTTTT.

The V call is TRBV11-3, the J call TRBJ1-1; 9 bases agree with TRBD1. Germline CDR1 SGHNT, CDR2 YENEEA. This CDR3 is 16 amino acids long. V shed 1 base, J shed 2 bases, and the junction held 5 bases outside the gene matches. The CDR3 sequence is CASSLGGQGTNTEAFF. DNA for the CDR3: TGTGCCAGCAGCTTAGGGGGACAGGGAACAAACACTGAAGCTTTCTTT. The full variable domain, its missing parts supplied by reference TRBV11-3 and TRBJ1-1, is EAGVVQSPRYKIIEKKQPVAFWCNPISGHNTLYWYLQNLGQGPELLIRYENEEAVDDSQLPKDRFSAERLKGVDSTLKIQPAELGDSAVYLCASSLGGQGTNTEAFFGQGTRLTVV.

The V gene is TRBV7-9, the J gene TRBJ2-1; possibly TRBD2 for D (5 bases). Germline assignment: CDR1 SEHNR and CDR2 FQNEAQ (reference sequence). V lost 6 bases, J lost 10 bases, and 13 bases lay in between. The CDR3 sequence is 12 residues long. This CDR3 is CASRPLALEQFF. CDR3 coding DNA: TGTGCCAGCAGACCTCTAGCACTCGAGCAGTTCTTC.

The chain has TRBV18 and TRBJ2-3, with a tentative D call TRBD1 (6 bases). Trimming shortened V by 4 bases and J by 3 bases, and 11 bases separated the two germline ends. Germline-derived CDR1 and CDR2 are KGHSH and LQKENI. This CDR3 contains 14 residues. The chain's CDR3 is CASSLYTGTDTQYF. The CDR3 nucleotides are TGTGCCAGCTCACTGTATACAGGGACAGATACGCAGTATTTT.

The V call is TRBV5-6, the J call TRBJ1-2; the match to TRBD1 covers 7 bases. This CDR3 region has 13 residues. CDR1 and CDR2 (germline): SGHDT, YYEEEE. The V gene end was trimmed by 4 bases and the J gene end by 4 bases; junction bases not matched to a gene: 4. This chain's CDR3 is CASSVRDSYGYTF. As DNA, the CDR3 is TGTGCCAGCAGCGTCCGGGACAGCTATGGCTACACCTTC.

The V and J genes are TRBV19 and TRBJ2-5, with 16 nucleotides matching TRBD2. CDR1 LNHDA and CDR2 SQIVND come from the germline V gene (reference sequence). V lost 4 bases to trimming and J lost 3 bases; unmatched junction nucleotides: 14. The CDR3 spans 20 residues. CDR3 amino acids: CASSTLGLAGGPWGKETQYF. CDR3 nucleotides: TGTGCCAGTAGTACGTTGGGACTAGCGGGAGGGCCGTGGGGAAAAGAGACCCAGTACTTC.

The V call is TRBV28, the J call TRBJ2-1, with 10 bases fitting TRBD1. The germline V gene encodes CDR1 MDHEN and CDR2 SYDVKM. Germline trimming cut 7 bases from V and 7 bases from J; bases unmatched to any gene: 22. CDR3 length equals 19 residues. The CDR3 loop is CASTIAIRDRGSSRNEQFF. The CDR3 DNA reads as TGTGCCAGCACCATCGCCATTCGGGACAGGGGAAGTAGTCGGAATGAGCAGTTCTTC.

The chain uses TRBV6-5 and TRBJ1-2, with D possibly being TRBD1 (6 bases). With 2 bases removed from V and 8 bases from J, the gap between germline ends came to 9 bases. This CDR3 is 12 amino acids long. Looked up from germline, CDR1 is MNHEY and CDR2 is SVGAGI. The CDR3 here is CASSYPGGGYTF. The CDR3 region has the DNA TGTGCCAGCAGTTACCCGGGGGGCGGCTACACCTTC.

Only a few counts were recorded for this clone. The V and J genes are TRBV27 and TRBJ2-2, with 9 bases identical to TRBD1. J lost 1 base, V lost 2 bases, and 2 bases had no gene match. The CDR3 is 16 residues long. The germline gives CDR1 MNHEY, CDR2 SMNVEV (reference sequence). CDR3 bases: TGTGCCAGCAGTTTAGGGACAGGGAGGAACACCGGGGAGCTGTTTTTT. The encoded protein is CASSLGTGRNTGELFF.

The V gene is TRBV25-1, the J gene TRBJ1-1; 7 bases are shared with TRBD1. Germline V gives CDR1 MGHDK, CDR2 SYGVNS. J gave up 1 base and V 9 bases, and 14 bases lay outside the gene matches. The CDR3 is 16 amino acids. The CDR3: CARNRDSPNRNTEAFF. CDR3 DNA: TGTGCCAGGAATAGGGACAGCCCCAACAGGAACACTGAAGCTTTCTTT.

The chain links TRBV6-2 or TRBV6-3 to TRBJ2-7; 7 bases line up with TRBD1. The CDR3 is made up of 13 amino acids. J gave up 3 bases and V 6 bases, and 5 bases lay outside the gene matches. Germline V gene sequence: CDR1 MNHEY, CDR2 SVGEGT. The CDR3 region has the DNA TGTGCCAGCAGCCTGACAGGGTACTACGAGCAGTACTTC. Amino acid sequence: CASSLTGYYEQYF.